This T cell receptor beta chain was retrieved from a study of response to subunit inactivated influenza vaccine. Germline V gene lookup returns CDR1 SGHAT and CDR2 FQNNGV. Losses at the gene ends were 5 bases for V and 1 base for J; bases not matched to a gene: 5. This CDR3 has 15 residues. Each CDR3 protein is one row after TCRdb ran MiXCR on the RT-PCR reads. The sample yields some 570,000 distinct CDR3 sequences, approximately 10% seen once. This clonotype was seen at least ten times. These same records also appear under a second study, on T cells expressing NK-cell markers. From that second work: 5'RACE template switching with UMIs produced the TCR beta cDNA. It was sorted CD3+CD56-NKG2C+, CD3+CD56+NKG2C- and CD3+CD56+NKG2C+ T cells that provided the TCR beta repertoires. In a group of several donors, dominant NKG2C+ clonotypes represented about 1.0-7.5% of CD8+ T cells.

Source: PBMCs from blood, taken on the day of vaccination. The chain recombines TRBV11-2 with TRBJ2-1, with 7 nucleotides matching TRBD2. This clonotype was obtained from a man aged 50-59 years who received an inactivated influenza vaccine. CDR3 sequence: CASSPGGSSYNEQFF. The CDR3 coding sequence is TGTGCCAGCAGCCCCGGGGGGTCTTCCTACAATGAGCAGTTCTTC.